The next 5 T cell receptor beta chains were all read from a single sample in a study of human T cells and chemical hapten exposure. From the RACE reads, TCRdb called clonotypes with MiXCR, one entry per CDR3 protein. The table includes about 80,000 distinct CDR3 sequences, approximately 8.6% detected once. The time point is: healthy volunteer bleed at 6 weeks. Unfractionated whole blood yielded the extracted total RNA. Sequencing was done on a sample of whole blood. These receptors all come from a female donor in good health. Some clones in this sample may be carry-over from other donors' samples.

The J gene is TRBJ2-1, the V gene TRBV5-1, with D tentatively TRBD1 (6 bases). Per the germline V gene, CDR1 is SGHRS and CDR2 is YFSETQ. Trimming stripped 4 bases from V and 9 bases from J, with 26 bases between. The CDR3 runs 17 residues. The CDR3 sequence: CASSLRTAISTGSEQFF. The CDR3 DNA sequence: TGCGCCAGCAGCCTCCGGACAGCTATTTCTACAGGCAGTGAGCAGTTCTTC. The full variable domain, with the rest looked up from reference TRBV5-1 and TRBJ2-1, is KAGVTQTPRYLIKTRGQQVTLSCSPISGHRSVSWYQQTPGQGLQFLFEYFSETQRNKGNFPGRFSGRQFSNSRSEMNVSTLELGDSALYLCASSLRTAISTGSEQFFGPGTRLTVL.

In this sample, this clonotype turned up a few times. The chain joins TRBV6-5 to TRBJ1-1, with 10 bases fitting TRBD1. The length of the CDR3 is 18 residues. V lost 5 bases and J lost 5; bases outside the gene matches: 17. The germline gives CDR1 MNHEY, CDR2 SVGAGI. CDR3: CASSKRTGTGVLGTEAFF. In DNA form, the CDR3 reads TGTGCCAGCAGTAAACGAACCGGGACAGGGGTTCTCGGGACTGAAGCTTTCTTT.

This clonotype has only a few counts. This chain joins TRBV5-1 and TRBJ2-3, with D uncertain. This CDR3 is built from 16 residues. V was clipped by 0 bases and J by 0 bases, with 11 bases between them. CDR1 SGHRS and CDR2 YFSETQ come from the germline V gene. CDR3 region: CASSLGAAPSTDTQYF. As DNA, the CDR3 is TGCGCCAGCAGCTTGGGGGCCGCCCCCAGCACAGATACGCAGTATTTT.

This clonotype was counted many times. The rearrangement links TRBV24-1 to TRBJ2-1, with 9 bases fitting TRBD1. The CDR3 contains 16 residues. The V gene's germline CDR1 is KGHDR and CDR2 SFDVKD. After removal of 3 bases from V and 1 base from J, the junction contained 3 bases not matched to a gene. This CDR3 reads CATSDPGQGSYNEQFF. For the CDR3, the DNA is TGTGCCACCAGTGATCCGGGACAGGGTTCCTACAATGAGCAGTTCTTC.

The chain has TRBV20-1 and TRBJ2-3, with D perhaps TRBD1 or TRBD2 (5 bases each). V was cut by 8 bases and J by 0 bases, with 18 bases left in between. CDR3 size: 15 residues. The germline gives CDR1 DFQATT, CDR2 SNEGSKA (reference sequence). The CDR3 loop is CSLVKRDPSTDTQYF. Written as DNA, the CDR3 is TGCAGTCTAGTGAAACGGGACCCAAGCACAGATACGCAGTATTTT.